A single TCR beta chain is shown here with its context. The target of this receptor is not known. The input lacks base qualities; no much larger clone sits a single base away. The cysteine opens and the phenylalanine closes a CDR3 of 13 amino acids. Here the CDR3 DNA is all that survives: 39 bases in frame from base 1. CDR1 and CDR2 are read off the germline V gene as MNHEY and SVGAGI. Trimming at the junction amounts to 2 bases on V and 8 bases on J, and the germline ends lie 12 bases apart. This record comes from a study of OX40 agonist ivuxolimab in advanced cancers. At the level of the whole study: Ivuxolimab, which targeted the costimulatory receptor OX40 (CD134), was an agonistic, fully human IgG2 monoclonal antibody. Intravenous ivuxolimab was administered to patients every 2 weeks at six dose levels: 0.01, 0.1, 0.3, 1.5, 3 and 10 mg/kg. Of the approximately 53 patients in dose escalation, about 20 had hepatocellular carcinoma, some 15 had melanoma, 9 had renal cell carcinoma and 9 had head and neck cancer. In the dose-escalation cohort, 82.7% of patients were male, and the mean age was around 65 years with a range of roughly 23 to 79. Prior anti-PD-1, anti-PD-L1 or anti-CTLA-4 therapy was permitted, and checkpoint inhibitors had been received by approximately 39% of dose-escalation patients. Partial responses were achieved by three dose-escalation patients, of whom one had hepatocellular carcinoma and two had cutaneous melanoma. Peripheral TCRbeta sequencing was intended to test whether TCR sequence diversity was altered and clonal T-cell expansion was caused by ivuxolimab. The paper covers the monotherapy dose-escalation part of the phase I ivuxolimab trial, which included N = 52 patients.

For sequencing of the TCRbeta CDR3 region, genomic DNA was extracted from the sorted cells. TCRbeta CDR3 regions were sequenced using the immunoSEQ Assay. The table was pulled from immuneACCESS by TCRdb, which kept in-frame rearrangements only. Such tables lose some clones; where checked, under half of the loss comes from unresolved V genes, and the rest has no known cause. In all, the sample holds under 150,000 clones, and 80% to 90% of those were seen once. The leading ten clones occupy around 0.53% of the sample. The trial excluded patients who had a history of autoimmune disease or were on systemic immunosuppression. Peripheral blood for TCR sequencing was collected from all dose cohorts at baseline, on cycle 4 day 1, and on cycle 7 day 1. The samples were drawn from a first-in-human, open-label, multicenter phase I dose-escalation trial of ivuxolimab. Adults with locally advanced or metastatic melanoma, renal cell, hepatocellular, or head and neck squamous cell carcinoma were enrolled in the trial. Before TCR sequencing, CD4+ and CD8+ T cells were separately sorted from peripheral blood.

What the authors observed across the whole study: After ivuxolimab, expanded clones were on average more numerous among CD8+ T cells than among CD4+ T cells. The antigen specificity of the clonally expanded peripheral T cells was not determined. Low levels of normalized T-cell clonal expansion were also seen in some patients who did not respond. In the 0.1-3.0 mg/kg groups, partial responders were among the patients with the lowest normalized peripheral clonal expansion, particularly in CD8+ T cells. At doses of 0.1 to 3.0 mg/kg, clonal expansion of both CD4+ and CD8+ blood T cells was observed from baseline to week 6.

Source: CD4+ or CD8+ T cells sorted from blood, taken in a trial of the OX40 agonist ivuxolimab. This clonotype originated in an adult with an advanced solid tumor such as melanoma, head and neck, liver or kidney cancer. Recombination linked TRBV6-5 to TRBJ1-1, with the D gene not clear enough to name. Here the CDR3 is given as CASSYERREEAFF. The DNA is TGTGCCAGCAGTTACGAAAGGAGGGAGGAAGCTTTCTTT.